The 23 T cell receptor beta chains reported below all come from one sample, sequenced in a study of blood T cell repertoires in COVID-19. The assay was immunoSEQ multiplex PCR, and TCRdb's table has in-frame clones only and misses some. The table has around 300,000 clones, approximately 90% seen once; the top ten hold 3%. The sequenced material came from peripheral blood. These receptor sequences come from a woman in her thirties with active or convalescent COVID-19.

The chain links TRBV5-6 to TRBJ1-2; the match to TRBD1 covers 8 bases. V lost 1 base and J lost 4; bases outside the gene matches: 6. Looked up from germline, CDR1 is SGHDT and CDR2 is YYEEEE. This CDR3 contains 15 residues. In nucleotides, the CDR3 is TGTGCCAGCAGCTTGCCAACAGGGGGTGGCTATGGCTACACCTTC. Amino acids: CASSLPTGGGYGYTF.

The chain employs TRBV5-1 and TRBJ2-5, with 12 bases aligning to TRBD2. CDR1 is SGHRS, CDR2 YFSETQ, per germline. The ends lost 7 bases at V and 5 bases at J; junction bases unmatched: 12. The CDR3 has 16 amino acids. For the CDR3, the DNA is TGCGCCAGCGCGGGATTCCTAGCGGGGGGGCAGGAGACCCAGTACTTC. Translating gives CASAGFLAGGQETQYF.

The chain has TRBV2 and TRBJ1-4, with 8 bases fitting TRBD1. There are 14 residues in the CDR3. Germline CDR1 SNHLY, CDR2 FYNNEI. V gave up 6 bases and J gave up 5 bases; unmatched junction bases: 5. The CDR3 protein is CASRTGTGNEKLFF. CDR3 sequence (DNA): TGTGCCAGCAGAACCGGGACAGGCAATGAAAAACTGTTTTTT.

The chain links TRBV10-2 to TRBJ1-1; tentatively, D is TRBD1 (6 bases). Trimming removed 11 bases at V and 0 bases at J, with 19 bases between. The CDR3 sequence is 15 residues long. Germline CDR1 and CDR2: WSHSY and SAAADI. The CDR3 protein is CARAAGGGMNTEAFF. The CDR3 DNA reads TGCGCCCGCGCGGCGGGGGGGGGCATGAACACTGAAGCTTTCTTT.

The chain recombines TRBV12-3 or TRBV12-4 with TRBJ1-1; weak D call: TRBD1 (5 bases). Trimming took off 7 bases at V and 11 bases at J, with 20 bases between the two ends. CDR3 size: 13 residues. Here the CDR3 reads CASTSGGLRGAFF. CDR3 coding DNA: TGTGCCAGCACCTCGGGGGGACTGCGCGGGGCTTTCTTT.

This clone was counted only a few times. The J gene is TRBJ2-1, the V gene TRBV7-3; TRBD2 might be the D (5 bases). CDR1 is SGHTA and CDR2 is FQGTGA in the germline V gene. The CDR3 is made up of 14 amino acids. V was cut by 1 base and J by 3 bases, with 7 bases left in between. The CDR3, as DNA: TGTGCCAGCAGCTTAAACGGGAACTACAATGAGCAGTTCTTC. It translates to CASSLNGNYNEQFF.

This clone turned up a few times. The chain employs TRBV28 and TRBJ1-5; TRBD1 is a possible D gene (6 bases). The germline V gene encodes CDR1 MDHEN and CDR2 SYDVKM. The CDR3 consists of 15 residues. Trimming removed 6 bases at V and 8 bases at J, with 20 bases between. As DNA, the CDR3 is TGTGCCAGCAGCCGGGGGGGCCGGAGGTATGAGCCCCAGCATTTT. Translating it yields CASSRGGRRYEPQHF. The whole variable domain, filled in from reference TRBV28 and TRBJ1-5, reads DVKVTQSSRYLVKRTGEKVFLECVQDMDHENMFWYRQDPGLGLRLIYFSYDVKMKEKGDIPEGYSVSREKKERFSLILESASTNQTSMYLCASSRGGRRYEPQHFGDGTRLSIL.

The V gene is TRBV7-3, the J gene TRBJ2-7; possible D gene TRBD2, 6 bases. The germline V and J ends were trimmed by 5 bases and 3 bases, with 17 bases remaining between them. The CDR3 has 15 amino acids. Germline assignment: CDR1 SGHTA and CDR2 FQGTGA. The CDR3 spells CASSVRGTENYEQYF. The CDR3 bases are TGTGCCAGCAGCGTGCGCGGGACTGAGAACTACGAGCAGTACTTC.

About this clone: The identical CDR3 is also encoded by other nucleotide sequences in the sample. The rearrangement uses TRBV9 and TRBJ1-2; 9 bases fit TRBD1. The length of the CDR3 is 14 residues. The germline V gene has CDR1 SGDLS and CDR2 YYNGEE. V lost 2 bases to trimming and J lost 2 bases; unmatched junction nucleotides: 1. The CDR3, as DNA: TGTGCCAGCAGCGTGGGACAGGGAAACTATGGCTACACCTTC. Residues: CASSVGQGNYGYTF.

CDR3 protein: CASSRPGYNSPLHF. CDR3 DNA: TGTGCCAGCAGCCGCCCGGGGTATAATTCACCCCTCCACTTT. This chain joins TRBV14 and TRBJ1-6, with D uncertain. V dropped 4 bases and J dropped 4 bases, with 8 bases sitting between them. The CDR3 length is 14 residues. CDR1 and CDR2 (germline): SGHDN, FVKESK.

This clone has just one count. The rearrangement links TRBV24-1 to TRBJ2-5, with 7 bases that match TRBD1. The CDR3 spans 13 residues. Looked up from germline, CDR1 is KGHDR and CDR2 is SFDVKD. Trimming took 9 bases from V and 5 from J; bases not matched to a gene: 8. As DNA, the CDR3 is TGTGCCACCGAAGGGCAGGACAGGGAGACCCAGTACTTC. Its protein is CATEGQDRETQYF.

The chain is built from TRBV19 and TRBJ2-3; TRBD1 aligns across 10 bases. V was clipped by 4 bases and J by 3 bases; unmatched bases: 7. CDR3 size: 16 residues. Germline CDR1 is LNHDA and CDR2 is SQIVND (reference sequence). The CDR3 DNA reads as TGTGCCAGTAGTAAAAGGACAGGGGGGGAAACAGATACGCAGTATTTT. Its protein product is CASSKRTGGETDTQYF.

J is TRBJ2-7 and V is TRBV7-8; TRBD1 matches 8 bases. This CDR3 has 15 amino acids. Trimming cost V 5 bases and J 1 base; bases outside gene matches: 7. Looked up from germline, CDR1 is SGHVS and CDR2 is FQNEAQ. CDR3 sequence: CASSLSRTGSYEQYF. For the CDR3, the DNA is TGTGCCAGCAGCCTCTCCAGGACAGGGTCCTACGAGCAGTACTTC.

The V call is TRBV30, the J call TRBJ2-7; tentatively, D is TRBD1 (5 bases). The germline CDR1 and CDR2 sequences are GTSNPN and SVGIG (reference sequence). V lost 8 bases, J lost 7 bases, and 27 bases lay in between. This CDR3 has 15 residues. The CDR3 region has the DNA TGTGCCGGACAAACCCCGGGTCTCGGGTTTCGGGAGCAGTACTTC. Protein: CAGQTPGLGFREQYF.

CDR3 sequence: CASSAQVSGNTIYF. CDR3 nucleotide sequence: TGTGCCAGTAGTGCTCAGGTCTCTGGAAACACCATATATTTT. The chain has TRBV19 and TRBJ1-3; D unresolved. CDR1 is LNHDA and CDR2 is SQIVND in the germline V gene (reference sequence). V was pared by 5 bases and J by 0 bases, with 8 bases between. This CDR3 has 14 amino acids.

The chain carries TRBV5-1 and TRBJ1-2, with 8 bases fitting TRBD1. The CDR3 runs to 14 residues. Germline V lookup: CDR1 SGHRS, CDR2 YFSETQ. With V trimmed by 0 bases and J by 6 bases, 4 bases remained unmatched. The CDR3 protein is CASSLAGGADGYTF. CDR3 sequence (DNA): TGCGCCAGCAGCTTGGCAGGGGGCGCCGATGGCTACACCTTC.

Only one count was recorded for this clone. The V and J genes are TRBV4-3 and TRBJ2-2; 8 bases fit TRBD1. This CDR3 is built from 17 residues. In germline, CDR1 is LGHNA, CDR2 YSLEER. With V trimmed by 0 bases and J by 7 bases, 10 bases remained unmatched. In DNA form, the CDR3 reads TGCGCCAGCAGCCAAGAAGCCCCCAGGGGGCTTAGCGGGGAGCTGTTTTTT. Its translation: CASSQEAPRGLSGELFF.

The J gene is TRBJ2-5, the V gene TRBV5-1; TRBD1 aligns across 9 bases. V dropped 4 bases and J dropped 5; count of bases not matched to a gene: 6. From germline, CDR1 is SGHRS and CDR2 YFSETQ. The CDR3 is 14 amino acids. CDR3 sequence: CASSVGTGLETQYF. CDR3 coding DNA: TGCGCCAGCAGCGTCGGGACAGGGTTGGAGACCCAGTACTTC.

The rearrangement uses TRBV7-2 and TRBJ2-5, with D perhaps TRBD2 (6 bases). There are 13 residues in the CDR3. Germline values: CDR1 SGHTA, CDR2 FQGNSA. V was trimmed by 3 bases and J by 4 bases, leaving 9 bases between them. In nucleotides, the CDR3 is TGTGCCAGCAGCTTTATGGGGGGAGAGACCCAGTACTTC. The encoded protein is CASSFMGGETQYF.

The V call is TRBV3-1 (or the pseudogene TRBV3-2), the J call TRBJ2-3; a possible D gene is TRBD2 (6 bases). V was cut by 4 bases and J by 4 bases, with 6 bases left in between. This CDR3 spans 12 amino acids. CDR1 is LGHDT and CDR2 is YNNKEL in the germline V gene (reference sequence). The CDR3 region has the DNA TGTGCCAGCAGCCGGGACTCAGATACGCAGTATTTT. Its translation is CASSRDSDTQYF.

The chain links TRBV6-5 to TRBJ1-6; D perhaps matches TRBD1 (6 bases). Germline V gives CDR1 MNHEY, CDR2 SVGAGI. The CDR3 runs 15 residues. Trimming left V 8 bases short and J 0 bases short, with 11 bases between. Written as DNA, the CDR3 is TGTGCCAGCCGGAGGGGGGGCTCCTATAATTCACCCCTCCACTTT. This codes for CASRRGGSYNSPLHF.

J is TRBJ1-1 and V is TRBV5-1; weak D call: TRBD1 (6 bases). Germline loops: CDR1 SGHRS, CDR2 YFSETQ. Trimming left V 4 bases short and J 1 base short, with 8 bases between. There are 13 residues in the CDR3. The CDR3 DNA is TGCGCCAGCAGCAAGGGACAGAACACTGAAGCTTTCTTT. It is translated as CASSKGQNTEAFF.

This clone appeared once. The genes are TRBV7-9 and TRBJ1-1, with a tentative D call TRBD1 (5 bases). Trimming took off 7 bases at V and 0 bases at J, with 18 bases between the two ends. This CDR3 region has 16 residues. Germline V gives CDR1 SEHNR, CDR2 FQNEAQ (reference sequence). The CDR3 DNA is TGTGCCAGCAAGGGGCTGTTAGAAAACATGAACACTGAAGCTTTCTTT. Translation: CASKGLLENMNTEAFF.